The rows below give T cell receptor beta chains drawn from one sample of a study of T cell repertoires in ileal Crohn's disease. Libraries were prepared by immunoSEQ multiplex PCR; TCRdb keeps only in-frame clonotypes and omits some of them. Here the sample spans 4,000 to 5,000 clones, around 80% being singletons. Sample: ileal tissue. The receptors here all came from an adult with Crohn's disease. CDR3s include the opening cysteine and the closing phenylalanine or tryptophan. Each record gives: D gene, V gene, clone size, J gene, CDR3 DNA, CDR3 protein. The D gene is left open where the match is weak. Only some rows state a clone size, as once, few, many or a class for expanded clones.

-,TRBV2,-,TRBJ2-3,TGTGCCAGCTCTAGCACAGATACGCAGTATTTT,CASSSTDTQYF
-,TRBV30,once,TRBJ2-5,TGTGCCTGGACACACAGGGCGAAGACCCAGTACTTC,CAWTHRAKTQYF
TRBD1,TRBV2,-,TRBJ1-5,TGTGCCAGCAGTTGGGACAGTAGCAATCAGCCCCAGCATTTT,CASSWDSSNQPQHF
-,TRBV6-1,-,TRBJ2-4,TGTGCCAGTAACAGGGCTTTTGGAAACATTCAGTACTTC,CASNRAFGNIQYF
TRBD2,TRBV11-2,-,TRBJ2-1,TGTGCCAGCAGCACCGGGACTAGCGGGGCTAATGAGCAGTTCTTC,CASSTGTSGANEQFF
TRBD1,TRBV14,once,TRBJ1-3,TGTGCCAGCAGCTCAGGGGGGTTCTCTGGAAACACCATATATTTT,CASSSGGFSGNTIYF
-,TRBV6-1,-,TRBJ1-6,TGTGCCAGCAGTGAAGAAGCAGGGGAGAATTCACCCCTCCACTTT,CASSEEAGENSPLHF
-,TRBV30,-,TRBJ1-2,TGTGCCTGGAGTGTACTCCCCGATGTTGGCTACACCTTC,CAWSVLPDVGYTF
TRBD2,TRBV28,-,TRBJ2-5,TGTGCCAGCAGTTCCCGACTAGCGGGGGACCAAGAGACCCAGTACTTC,CASSSRLAGDQETQYF
-,TRBV9,-,TRBJ2-3,TGTGCCAGCAGCGGAGGACAGCCGAGGCAAGATACGCAGTATTTT,CASSGGQPRQDTQYF
-,TRBV6-5,-,TRBJ1-3,TGTGCCAGCAGCCGGCTATCCGGAGGGAACACCATATATTTT,CASSRLSGGNTIYF
-,TRBV4-1,-,TRBJ1-1,TGCGCCAGCAGTCGACAACCAGGGGATGTGACTGAAGCTTTCTTT,CASSRQPGDVTEAFF
TRBD2,TRBV6-5,-,TRBJ2-1,TGTGCCACGAGGACTAGCGGGATCTACAATGAGCAGTTCTTC,CATRTSGIYNEQFF
TRBD1,TRBV10-3,-,TRBJ1-6,TGTGCCGCCAGGGGGCTTAATTCACCCCTCCACTTT,CAARGLNSPLHF
-,TRBV18,-,TRBJ2-2,TGTGCCAGCTCACCGGACAGCCGAGAGGAGCTGTTTTTT,CASSPDSREELFF
TRBD1,TRBV10-2,-,TRBJ1-1,TGCGCCAGCCGGACAGGGGGCGCGGGGACTGAAGCTTTCTTT,CASRTGGAGTEAFF
-,TRBV19,-,TRBJ2-2,TGTGCCAGTAGTATAGATGCAGGGAACACCGGGGAGCTGTTTTTT,CASSIDAGNTGELFF
-,TRBV20-1,-,TRBJ1-1,TGCAGTGCAGAGAAGAACACTGAAGCTTTCTTT,CSAEKNTEAFF
-,TRBV4-1,large,TRBJ1-4,TGCGCCAGCAGCCAAGGGGGAGGACAATGGGATCAAAAACTGTTTTTT,CASSQGGGQWDQKLFF
TRBD2,TRBV27,-,TRBJ2-3,TGTGCCAGCAGGTTACTAGCGGCAGATACGCAGTATTTT,CASRLLAADTQYF
TRBD1,TRBV5-1,few,TRBJ1-3,TGCGCCAGCAGCTCGGGACAGAGCTCTGGAAACACCATATATTTT,CASSSGQSSGNTIYF
-,TRBV11-2,-,TRBJ2-5,TGTGCCAGCAGCTCAGTCGCCCAGACCCAGTACTTC,CASSSVAQTQYF
TRBD1,TRBV25-1,-,TRBJ1-2,TGTGCCAGCAGTGGTCCTGGACAGGTTGGGAACACCTTC,CASSGPGQVGNTF
TRBD1,TRBV7-3,-,TRBJ1-6,TGTGCCAGCAGCATAAACGGACAGGGGGATTCCCCCCTCCACTTT,CASSINGQGDSPLHF
-,TRBV28,once,TRBJ1-1,TGTGCCAGCAGTGGTGGACAGTACACTGAAGCTTTCTTT,CASSGGQYTEAFF
-,TRBV6-5,-,TRBJ2-7,TGTGCCAGCAGCCGACAGCTTTCCAACTACGAGCAGTACTTC,CASSRQLSNYEQYF
TRBD1,TRBV7-2,few,TRBJ2-2,TGTGCCAGCAGCTTAAGAACAGGGGGCGGTCTGAACACCGGGGAGCTGTTTTTT,CASSLRTGGGLNTGELFF
TRBD1,TRBV4-2,-,TRBJ2-1,TGTGCCAGCAGCCAAGGCGAGGTTGGACAGGGGAATGAGCAGTTCTTC,CASSQGEVGQGNEQFF
-,TRBV10-1,-,TRBJ2-2,TGCGCCAGCAGTGAGTCTTGGACAAAAAACCCCACCGGCGGGGAGCTGTTTTTT,CASSESWTKNPTGGELFF
-,TRBV7-9,-,TRBJ1-1,TGTGCCAGCAGCCTGGGCTTTGAAGCTTTCTTT,CASSLGFEAFF
-,TRBV28,few,TRBJ2-7,TGTGCCAGCAGTTTATCCCGGGGGGCTGGTATGTCCTACGAGCAGTACTTC,CASSLSRGAGMSYEQYF
-,TRBV5-4,-,TRBJ1-3,TGTGCCAGCAGCGAAGAGTTTACGGGGTCCTCTGGAAACACCATATATTTT,CASSEEFTGSSGNTIYF